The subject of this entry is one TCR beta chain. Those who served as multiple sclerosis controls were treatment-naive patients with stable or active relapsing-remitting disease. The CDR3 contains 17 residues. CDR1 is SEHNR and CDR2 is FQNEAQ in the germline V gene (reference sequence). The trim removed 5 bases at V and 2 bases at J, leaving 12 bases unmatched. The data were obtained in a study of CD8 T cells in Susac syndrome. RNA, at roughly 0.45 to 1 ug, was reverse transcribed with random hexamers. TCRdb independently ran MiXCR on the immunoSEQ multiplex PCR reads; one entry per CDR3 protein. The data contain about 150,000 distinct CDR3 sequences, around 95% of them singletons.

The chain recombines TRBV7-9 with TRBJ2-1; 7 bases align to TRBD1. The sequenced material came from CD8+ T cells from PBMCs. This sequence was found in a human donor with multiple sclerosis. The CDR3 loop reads CASSLESSGTAYNEQFF. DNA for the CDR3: TGTGCCAGCAGCCTCGAATCCTCCGGGACAGCCTACAATGAGCAGTTCTTC.